The rows below give T cell receptor beta chains drawn from one sample of a study of pediatric ulcerative colitis. TCRdb keeps only in-frame clones here, not all; method: immunoSEQ multiplex PCR. The table records tens of thousands of clones, 60% to 75% of them present only once. Sequenced: gut tissue. The receptors shown here come from a boy between 10 and 17 years old with moderate ulcerative colitis. CDR3s include the opening cysteine and the closing phenylalanine or tryptophan. A D gene is named only where the DNA matches it firmly. Not all rows give a size; the values are once, few, many and, for expanded clones, a class.

J gene | clone size | V gene | CDR3 length | D gene | CDR3 protein | CDR3 DNA
TRBJ2-7 | NA | TRBV10-3 | 15 | NA | CAISHRKSSSYEQYF | TGTGCCATCAGCCATAGGAAATCAAGCTCCTACGAGCAGTACTTC
TRBJ2-1 | once | TRBV29-1 | 17 | NA | CSVKVDGRPGSYNEQFF | TGCAGCGTTAAGGTGGACGGACGACCGGGCTCCTACAATGAGCAGTTCTTC
TRBJ2-3 | NA | TRBV15 | 15 | NA | CATSRISHDPDTQYF | TGTGCCACCAGCAGAATTAGTCACGACCCAGATACGCAGTATTTT
TRBJ2-1 | NA | TRBV5-4 | 15 | TRBD2 | CASSQTSGLYNEQFF | TGTGCCAGCAGCCAGACTAGCGGATTATACAATGAGCAGTTCTTC
TRBJ1-2 | NA | TRBV28 | 16 | TRBD1 | CASSFLGQGVVYGYTF | TGTGCCAGCAGTTTTTTGGGACAGGGTGTCGTCTATGGCTACACCTTC
TRBJ2-7 | NA | TRBV7-2 | 16 | NA | CASSLYGRRQQYEQYF | TGTGCCAGCAGCTTATATGGCCGTCGACAGCAATACGAGCAGTACTTC
TRBJ2-2 | NA | TRBV7-9 | 13 | TRBD2 | CASSWEGAGELFF | TGTGCCAGCAGCTGGGAGGGAGCCGGGGAGCTGTTTTTT
TRBJ2-3 | NA | TRBV2 | 14 | NA | CASSDGRGGDTQYF | TGTGCCAGCAGTGATGGGCGGGGAGGAGATACGCAGTATTTT
TRBJ2-1 | NA | TRBV5-4 | 13 | TRBD2 | CASSFRGGDEQFF | TGTGCCAGCAGCTTCCGGGGGGGCGATGAGCAGTTCTTC
TRBJ1-6 | NA | TRBV25-1 | 15 | NA | CASSERPDDRSPLHF | TGTGCCAGCAGTGAACGCCCGGATGATCGTTCACCCCTCCACTTT
TRBJ2-7 | NA | TRBV25-1 | 15 | NA | CASTQHLSGTGEQYF | TGTGCCAGCACCCAACACTTGTCCGGGACCGGGGAGCAGTACTTC
TRBJ2-1 | few | TRBV27 | 16 | TRBD2 | CASSPFQRGAYNEQFF | TGTGCCAGCAGTCCCTTCCAGCGGGGGGCCTACAATGAGCAGTTCTTC
TRBJ2-6 | NA | TRBV6-5 | 14 | NA | CATLGTRGGNVLTF | TGTGCCACCTTAGGGACACGCGGGGGCAACGTCCTGACTTTC
TRBJ2-1 | NA | TRBV28 | 10 | NA | CASSSNEQFF | TGTGCCAGCAGTTCCAATGAGCAGTTCTTC
TRBJ2-7 | once | TRBV4-2 | 15 | TRBD2 | CASSQGGEGYYEQYF | TGTGCCAGCAGCCAAGGCGGGGAGGGCTACTACGAGCAGTACTTC
TRBJ1-1 | NA | TRBV30 | 17 | TRBD1 | CAWSVLTGTAFNTEAFF | TGTGCCTGGAGTGTCCTAACCGGGACAGCCTTCAACACTGAAGCTTTCTTT
TRBJ2-7 | NA | TRBV2 | 15 | NA | CASSEVVGRTYEQYF | TGTGCCAGCAGTGAAGTGGTGGGTCGCACCTACGAGCAGTACTTC
TRBJ2-7 | once | TRBV19 | 15 | TRBD1 | CASSGTVRTRGEQYF | TGTGCCAGTAGCGGGACAGTACGGACCCGGGGCGAGCAGTACTTC
TRBJ2-7 | NA | TRBV5-8 | 12 | NA | CASSFPHYEQYF | TGTGCCAGCAGCTTCCCCCACTACGAGCAGTACTTC
TRBJ2-1 | NA | TRBV4-1 | 16 | TRBD2 | CASSQTLAGINNEQFF | TGCGCCAGCAGCCAAACACTAGCGGGCATCAACAATGAGCAGTTCTTC
TRBJ2-1 | NA | TRBV7-2 | 14 | NA | CASSYRDSAYEQFF | TGTGCCAGCAGTTACCGGGACTCCGCCTATGAGCAGTTCTTC
TRBJ2-6 | NA | TRBV28 | 18 | TRBD1 | CASSLLGQGGAGANVLTF | TGTGCCAGCAGTTTATTGGGACAGGGGGGCGCTGGGGCCAACGTCCTGACTTTC